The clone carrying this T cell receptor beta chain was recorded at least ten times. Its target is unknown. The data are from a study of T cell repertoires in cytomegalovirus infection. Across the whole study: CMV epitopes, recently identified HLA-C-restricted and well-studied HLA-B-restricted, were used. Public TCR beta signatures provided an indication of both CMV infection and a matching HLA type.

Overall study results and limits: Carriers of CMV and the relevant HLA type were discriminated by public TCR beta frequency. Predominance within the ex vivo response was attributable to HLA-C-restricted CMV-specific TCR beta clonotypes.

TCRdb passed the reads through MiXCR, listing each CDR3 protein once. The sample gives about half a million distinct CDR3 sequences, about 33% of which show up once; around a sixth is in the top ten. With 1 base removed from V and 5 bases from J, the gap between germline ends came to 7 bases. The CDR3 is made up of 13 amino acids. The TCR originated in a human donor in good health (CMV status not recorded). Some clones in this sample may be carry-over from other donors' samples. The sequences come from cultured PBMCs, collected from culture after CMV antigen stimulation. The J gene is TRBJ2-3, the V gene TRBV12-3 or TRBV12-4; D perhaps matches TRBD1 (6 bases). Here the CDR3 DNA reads TGTGCCAGCAGTTTAGACAGGGAAGATACGCAGTATTTT. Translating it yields CASSLDREDTQYF.